This T cell receptor (beta chain) is drawn from a study of regulatory T cells in long-lasting Graves disease (dated by TCRdb to the early 2020s). Describing the broader study: To count as having persistent Graves' disease, a patient had to have received antithyroid drug treatment for over 5 years with TSH receptor autoantibodies remaining persistently positive. Persistent Graves' disease patients were compared with newly diagnosed Graves' disease patients by peripheral blood TCR sequencing and RNA sequencing. The study was registered as a clinical trial and conducted in China. A total of around 35 samples underwent TCR sequencing: some 13 from persistent and roughly 20 from newly diagnosed Graves' disease patients. In the clinical cohort, patients with persistent Graves' disease had used antithyroid drugs for an average of roughly ten years. Study-wide findings and limitations: Patients with persistent disease shared more public clonotypes (over 2,500) than newly diagnosed patients did (roughly 970). Persistent Graves' disease patients showed lower TCR Shannon entropy and fewer highly expanded clones than newly diagnosed patients, suggesting clonal expansion. Only peripheral blood was studied, because thyroid tissue, the primary lesion, was inaccessible. Only the TCR beta chain was sequenced and analyzed. Preferential use of TRBV28, TRBJ1-2 and TRBJ2-5 was observed in persistent disease, whereas TRBV20-1 and TRBJ2-1 were favored in newly diagnosed disease. The authors noted that the small sample size was a limitation that may lower accuracy.

From a lookup of the germline V gene (reference sequence), CDR1 and CDR2 are MNHEY and SMNVEV. From its cysteine to its phenylalanine, the CDR3 spans 15 amino acids. Only CDR3 DNA remains: 45 bases, in frame from the first base. V loses 6 bases of germline sequence and J loses 2 bases, and the interval between the two ends is 17 bases. Receptor amplification or capture employed multiplex PCR. This sample was sequenced with an Illumina HiSeq 4000. To build TCR beta libraries, CDR3 regions were amplified by Arm-PCR using iRepertoire HTBI primers. Gel purification was performed on PCR products prior to sequencing. On the authors' methods: Gene usage analysis of CDR3 amino acid clonotypes relied on the 55 to 80 TRBV and about 15 TRBJ segments identified across samples. COPE and FqMerger were used to merge filtered high-quality paired reads into contigs. BLAST was used to align contigs to the IMGT TRBV, TRBD and TRBJ reference genes, and CDR3 was defined following IMGT. Any clonotype with a frequency above 0.1% was counted as a highly expanded clone. Shannon entropy was used to measure repertoire diversity, and the Gini coefficient was used to measure V-J evenness. A clonotype was considered public if more than one individual shared it. TCRdb redid the processing of the public reads, applying fastp at Q25 and MiXCR, and retained in-frame beta chains. A single entry per CDR3 protein holds the most common genes and DNA from its merged rows. It is TCRdb's table, rather than the study itself, that gives the V and J calls and clone size. A total of 430,000 or so distinct CDR3 sequences appear in this sample, approximately 22% of them only once. 14% of the sample comes from the top ten.

This specimen's time point label, per the study, means: persistent/refractory GD, antithyroid drugs over 5 years with positive TRAb. For both TCR sequencing and RNA sequencing, RNA was extracted from PBMCs in TRIzol. Graves' disease was diagnosed according to American Thyroid Association guidelines. Patients were recruited from an endocrinology department in Xi'an, China. From each patient, 7.5 to 10 milliliters of peripheral blood was collected into an EDTA anticoagulant tube. Ficoll Paque Plus density gradient separation was used to isolate PBMCs, and no further T cell sorting was done. An Agilent 2100 Bioanalyzer and agarose gel were used to assess RNA quality, and a NanoDrop 2000 was used to measure RNA concentration. This clonotype was detected only a few times. No cognate antigen has been identified for it. Base qualities are not at hand, and no much larger clone is one base apart.

In this chain, TRBV27 is recombined with TRBJ2-7, with a weak D call of TRBD2 (7 bases match). This TCR was sampled from a female donor with Graves disease. The source was peripheral blood mononuclear cells (PBMCs), collected when the disease was refractory, from a patient treated with antithyroid drugs. CDR3 region: CASSLRGGGTYEQYF. The DNA sequence is given as TGTGCCAGCAGCCTGCGGGGAGGGGGAACCTACGAGCAGTACTTC.